One TCR beta chain is described in this entry. The antigen remains unidentified. This sample is drawn from a study of cytomegalovirus exposure and HLA in healthy donors. The germline gives CDR1 SEHNR, CDR2 FQNEAQ (reference sequence). Trimming took 2 bases from V and 0 from J, leaving 11 bases between them. The CDR3 length is 15 residues. PCR used 60 Vbeta primers and 13 Jbeta primers. Sequencing used immunoSEQ multiplex PCR; TCRdb keeps in-frame clones, though not all of them. The repertoire includes about 200,000 clones, around 83% of them detected once, and 6.5% sits in the top ten. General study findings and limits: Most CMV-associated TCR beta chains appeared HLA-restricted in a later analysis. TRBV6-2, TRBV6-3 and other indistinguishable V segments were excluded.

This chain links TRBV7-9 with TRBJ2-7; D uncertain. This sequence originates from a woman in her fifties or sixties in good health and CMV-seropositive. Sequencing input: PBMCs. The CDR3 here is CASSLQSVSSYEQYF. The CDR3 region has the DNA TGTGCCAGCAGCTTACAAAGCGTAAGCTCCTACGAGCAGTACTTC.